These T cell receptor beta chains were read from a single sample in a study of cytomegalovirus exposure and HLA in healthy donors. The method was immunoSEQ multiplex PCR; TCRdb's version includes in-frame clones alone and lacks a portion of them. The sample contains 150,000 to 200,000 clones, under 85% of which appear only once. Material for sequencing was PBMCs. The origin of the receptors is a male donor in good health and CMV-seronegative. Each CDR3 is given with its conserved first and last residue. A D gene is named only where the DNA matches it firmly. Size is omitted from some rows. Given values are once, few, many or a class for expanded clones.

CDR3 length	clone size	V gene	D gene	J gene	CDR3 protein	CDR3 DNA
16	few	TRBV7-9	.	TRBJ1-4	CSSSLAVGHINEKLFF	TGTTCCAGCAGCTTAGCGGTCGGACATATTAATGAAAAACTGTTTTTT
13	.	TRBV30	.	TRBJ2-7	CAWKEPGFYEQYF	TGTGCCTGGAAAGAGCCGGGATTCTACGAGCAGTACTTC
11	.	TRBV28	.	TRBJ2-5	CASSLQETQYF	TGTGCCAGCAGTCTGCAAGAGACCCAGTACTTC
14	.	TRBV7-3	.	TRBJ2-1	CASSLTWGDNEQFF	TGTGCCAGCAGCTTAACATGGGGAGACAATGAGCAGTTCTTC
13	.	TRBV9	TRBD1	TRBJ1-1	CASNDRGDTEAFF	TGTGCCAGCAACGACAGGGGGGACACTGAAGCTTTCTTT
14	.	TRBV15	.	TRBJ2-3	CATSIAQATDTQYF	TGTGCCACCAGCATAGCACAAGCCACAGATACGCAGTATTTT
15	.	TRBV30	.	TRBJ1-6	CAWSGGSSYNSPLHF	TGTGCCTGGAGTGGGGGCAGCTCCTATAATTCACCCCTCCACTTT
14	.	TRBV5-1	TRBD1	TRBJ2-1	CASSLAGQSNEQFF	TGCGCCAGCAGCTTGGCGGGACAGAGTAATGAGCAGTTCTTC
15	.	TRBV18	TRBD1	TRBJ1-5	CASSPPDRDNQPQHF	TGTGCCAGCTCACCACCGGACAGGGACAATCAGCCCCAGCATTTT
14	.	TRBV6-5	.	TRBJ2-7	CASSSTGEGREQYF	TGTGCCAGCAGTTCGACAGGGGAGGGGAGGGAGCAGTACTTC
13	.	TRBV19	.	TRBJ2-1	CASSIGGISEQFF	TGTGCCAGTAGTATAGGAGGGATCAGTGAGCAGTTCTTC
14	.	TRBV7-3	.	TRBJ1-1	CASSLRQVNTEAFF	TGTGCCAGCAGCTTAAGGCAGGTGAACACTGAAGCTTTCTTT
15	.	TRBV6-1	.	TRBJ1-1	CASSQTSSSSTEAFF	TGTGCCAGCAGTCAGACATCCTCCTCGAGCACTGAAGCTTTCTTT
14	.	TRBV6-1	.	TRBJ2-3	CASSNVASTDTQYF	TGTGCCAGCAGTAACGTAGCTAGCACAGATACGCAGTATTTT
11	few	TRBV5-1	.	TRBJ2-7	CASSSTYEQYF	TGCGCCAGCAGCTCCACCTACGAGCAGTACTTC
13	.	TRBV30	.	TRBJ1-3	CACLPATGNTIYF	TGTGCCTGCCTTCCCGCTACGGGAAACACCATATATTTT
18	.	TRBV7-7	TRBD1	TRBJ1-1	CASSFNSGGTGANTEAFF	TGTGCCAGCAGCTTTAACTCAGGGGGTACAGGGGCGAACACTGAAGCTTTCTTT
13	.	TRBV19	TRBD1	TRBJ2-1	CASMGQGRGEQFF	TGTGCCAGTATGGGACAGGGGCGGGGTGAGCAGTTCTTC
17	.	TRBV30	.	TRBJ2-2	CAWSRTRTYLYTGELFF	TGTGCCTGGAGTCGAACCCGTACATACCTCTACACCGGGGAGCTGTTTTTT
14	few	TRBV6-5	TRBD1	TRBJ2-7	CASSRTGARLQQYF	TGTGCCAGCAGTAGGACAGGGGCGCGTCTACAGCAGTACTTC
16	.	TRBV6-1	TRBD2	TRBJ2-3	CASSDLSGSSTDTQYF	TGTGCCAGCAGTGACCTAAGCGGGAGTAGCACAGATACGCAGTATTTT
15	.	TRBV19	TRBD1	TRBJ2-7	CASSIDAQGAYEQYF	TGTGCCAGTAGTATAGATGCACAGGGGGCCTACGAGCAGTACTTC
14	.	TRBV6-5	TRBD1	TRBJ1-6	CASFDRGYNSPLHF	TGTGCCAGCTTTGACAGGGGCTATAATTCACCCCTCCACTTT
11	few	TRBV6-6	TRBD1	TRBJ1-3	CASRQGDTIYF	TGTGCCAGCAGACAGGGGGACACCATATATTTT
16	.	TRBV9	.	TRBJ1-2	CASSVGGPGILHGYTF	TGTGCCAGCAGCGTAGGAGGTCCAGGGATTCTTCATGGCTACACCTTC
15	once	TRBV28	.	TRBJ2-2	CASSSGRPNTGELFF	TGTGCCAGCAGTTCGGGGAGGCCGAACACCGGGGAGCTGTTTTTT
13	.	TRBV28	TRBD1	TRBJ1-1	CASSHYRGTEAFF	TGTGCCAGCAGTCATTACAGGGGGACTGAAGCTTTCTTT
16	few	TRBV29-1	TRBD2	TRBJ2-1	CSVGRGTSEAYNEQFF	TGCAGCGTTGGGAGAGGGACTAGCGAAGCCTACAATGAGCAGTTCTTC
13	.	TRBV27	TRBD1	TRBJ1-2	CASSRDRYYGYTF	TGTGCCAGCAGCCGGGACAGGTACTATGGCTACACCTTC
16	.	TRBV4-1	.	TRBJ1-5	CASSQDSQGGNQPQHF	TGCGCCAGCAGCCAAGATTCACAGGGAGGCAATCAGCCCCAGCATTTT
14	.	TRBV30	.	TRBJ2-3	CAWSSDKPTDTQYF	TGTGCCTGGAGTTCAGACAAGCCCACAGATACGCAGTATTTT
13	.	TRBV6-1	TRBD1	TRBJ1-2	CATQGASGYGYTF	TGTGCCACCCAGGGGGCTTCGGGCTATGGCTACACCTTC
14	.	TRBV25-1	.	TRBJ1-1	CASSESGRGTEAFF	TGTGCCAGCAGTGAATCGGGCCGGGGGACTGAAGCTTTCTTT
15	once	TRBV29-1	.	TRBJ2-1	CSVGGSATTANEQFF	TGCAGCGTTGGAGGTAGCGCCACTACGGCGAATGAGCAGTTCTTC
11	.	TRBV30	.	TRBJ1-3	CAWRGRDTIYF	TGTGCCTGGAGAGGCAGGGACACCATATATTTT
11	once	TRBV5-8	.	TRBJ2-4	CASSPGDIQYF	TGTGCCAGCAGCCCGGGGGACATTCAGTACTTC
15	.	TRBV30	.	TRBJ2-7	CAWNWQGSGAYEQYF	TGTGCCTGGAACTGGCAAGGTTCCGGGGCCTACGAGCAGTACTTC
14	.	TRBV7-9	.	TRBJ1-6	CASSFRQLNSPLHF	TGTGCCAGCAGCTTCAGACAGTTGAATTCACCCCTCCACTTT
16	.	TRBV7-3	TRBD2	TRBJ2-1	CASSLGTSGGVDEQFF	TGTGCCAGCAGCTTAGGGACTAGCGGGGGGGTTGATGAGCAGTTCTTC
15	few	TRBV2	TRBD2	TRBJ2-1	CASRTLAGGRDEQFF	TGTGCCAGCAGAACCTTAGCGGGGGGGAGGGATGAGCAGTTCTTC
17	.	TRBV5-1	TRBD1	TRBJ2-1	CASSLGRRTGILNEQFF	TGCGCCAGCAGCTTGGGGAGGAGGACAGGGATTTTGAATGAGCAGTTCTTC
11	once	TRBV20-1	.	TRBJ2-7	CSAIDSYEQYF	TGCAGTGCCATTGACAGTTACGAGCAGTACTTC
14	.	TRBV10-3	TRBD2	TRBJ2-4	CAISDAGGTNIQYF	TGTGCCATCAGTGACGCGGGGGGAACAAACATTCAGTACTTC
14	.	TRBV6-5	TRBD1	TRBJ2-7	CASSWGQTHYEQYF	TGTGCCAGCAGCTGGGGACAGACCCATTACGAGCAGTACTTC